This record concerns one TCR beta chain sequence. The antigen remains unidentified. This PCR relied on a set of 60 Vbeta primers and 13 Jbeta primers. Clones were sequenced by immunoSEQ multiplex PCR, and TCRdb holds only the in-frame ones, with some missing. The table includes 100,000 to 150,000 clones, over 70% detected once. V gave up 0 bases and J gave up 0 bases, with 12 bases separating them. This CDR3 has 17 amino acids. The V gene's germline CDR1 is MGHRA and CDR2 YSYEKL. This sample stems from a study of cytomegalovirus exposure and HLA in healthy donors. Study-wide results and limits: Immune exposure information available was restricted to CMV serostatus.

The chain combines TRBV4-1 with TRBJ2-1; a possible D gene is TRBD2 (5 bases). Sequenced material: PBMCs. This clonotype was sampled from a woman aged 40-49 years in good health and CMV-seronegative. CDR3 sequence (DNA): TGCGCCAGCAGCCAAGATTCCGGACTTAGCTCCTACAATGAGCAGTTCTTC. Translation: CASSQDSGLSSYNEQFF.